This T cell receptor (beta chain) emerged from a study of vaccination effects on CD4 cells after COVID-19. Assay used: immunoSEQ multiplex PCR; TCRdb lists only in-frame clones, some missing. The profile shows tens of thousands of clones, roughly two thirds of them singletons. General study points: Healthy vaccinees' vaccine-induced clones included only 1 of 255 cross-reacting with common cold coronaviruses.

CDR1 is SEHNR, CDR2 FQNEAQ, per germline (reference sequence). This CDR3 comprises 15 residues. Trimming removed 0 bases at V and 7 bases at J, with 10 bases between. Sequencing in the ViraFEST assay came after antigen-specific CD4+ T cells had been expanded with viral peptide pools, which were used to stimulate PBMC. Isolation of CD4+ T cells took place after approximately 10 days of culture. Two-dose vaccination with either BNT162b2 or mRNA-1273 was given to the participants. About this clone itself: The antigen remains unidentified.

V is TRBV7-9 and J is TRBJ1-6, with D maybe TRBD1 (5 bases). The clonotype comes from a human donor who received a COVID-19 vaccine. The sample in question was CD4+ T cells from PBMCs cultured with HCoV-229E spike peptides, obtained after COVID-19 vaccination. The CDR3 nucleotides are TGTGCCAGCAGCTTAGCGTCGGGGGTGAATTCACCCCTCCACTTT. Its protein product is CASSLASGVNSPLHF.